The entry below describes one T cell receptor (beta chain). This clonotype came up many times. Which antigen it targets is not known. Within one base of it there is no much larger clone, and no base qualities were kept. The germline V gene yields ENHRY for CDR1 and SYGVKD for CDR2. Deletion took 0 bases off V and 6 bases off J, with a span of 11 bases between the germline ends. The CDR3 starts with the cysteine, ends with the phenylalanine, and has 14 residues. Only CDR3 DNA is held: 42 bases, read in frame from base 1. Library method: 5' RACE. The listed sequencing device is NextSeq 500. The TCR library protocol attached unique molecular identifiers to individual cDNA molecules to correct for sequencing error and PCR bias. Sequencing covered both TCR alpha and beta chains, and within each sample the abundances of alpha and beta sequences were tightly co-correlated. Concerning the study's data processing: Decombinator V4 was used to perform V gene, J gene and CDR3 annotation of TCR sequences. Expanded TCRs were defined as changing significantly between any two time points under a Poisson model with p below 0.0001. TCR abundances were normalised to the total number of TCRs sequenced per sample and were expressed as counts per million. TRAV1-2 paired with TRAJ12, TRAJ20 or TRAJ33 defined MAIT TCRs, while TRAV10 paired with TRAJ18 defined iNKT TCRs. A search of VDJdb, accessed on 1 November 2021, was run for TCRs annotated to CMV, EBV and SARS-CoV-2, with TCRs annotated for multiple antigens excluded. Through fastp at Q25 and MiXCR, TCRdb rebuilt clones from the public reads, retaining in-frame beta chains. Every distinct CDR3 protein forms one entry, paired with its most common genes and DNA. For this entry, the V and J calls and clone size follow TCRdb and not the study's own pipeline. The sample yields under 70,000 distinct CDR3 sequences; roughly 12% were counted once. The top ten constitute 4.8% of the sample.

This entry comes from a study of early T cells in non-severe SARS-CoV-2 infection listed by TCRdb under 2021. With respect to the entire study: Because TCR sequencing relied on bulk RNA taken from unsorted whole blood, pairing of alpha and beta chains was not possible.

Overall study results and their limits: VDJdb matching was skewed toward anti-spike CD8 responses and likely underestimated virus-specific expansions, missing private and CD4 specificities.

The study was a case-control design nested within a healthcare worker cohort in London, UK, with weekly nasopharyngeal swab PCR tests and blood sampling. Healthcare workers were enrolled in the week of the UK lockdown, from 23 to 31 March 2020, and were followed every week for up to roughly 15 weeks. The rearranged chain carries TRBV10-3 and TRBJ1-1; TRBD1 might be the D gene, on 6 matching bases. The sequence derives from an adult who was a healthcare worker with PCR-confirmed SARS-CoV-2 infection or an uninfected control (not recorded which). The sample taken for sequencing was whole blood. Here is the DNA: TGTGCCATCAGTGAGTCGGGGGGCGGTGCTGAAGCTTTCTTT. It codes for CAISESGGGAEAFF.